The 13 T cell receptor beta chains reported below all come from one sample, sequenced in a study of STAT5B mutations in CD4+ large granular lymphocyte leukemia. Sequencing was performed with immunoSEQ multiplex PCR; in TCRdb, only in-frame clones are kept and a portion is missing. The sample lists tens of thousands of clones; 60% to 85% were seen once. What was sequenced was CD4+ T cells from blood buffy coats. These receptors were collected from a human donor in good health.

The chain employs TRBV7-9 and TRBJ2-5; D gene ambiguous. Between the trimmed V and J ends, which lost 1 base and 7 bases, there was a span of 13 bases. Per the germline V gene, CDR1 is SEHNR and CDR2 is FQNEAQ (reference sequence). The CDR3 is made up of 14 amino acids. The CDR3: CASSLDVSSRTQYF. In DNA, the CDR3 is TGTGCCAGCAGCTTAGATGTTAGTAGTAGGACCCAGTACTTC. Using reference TRBV7-9 and TRBJ2-5 for the parts outside the CDR3, the full variable domain is DTGVSQNPRHKITKRGQNVTFRCDPISEHNRLYWYRQTLGQGPEFLTYFQNEAQLEKSRLLSDRFSAERPKGSFSTLEIQRTEQGDSAMYLCASSLDVSSRTQYFGPGTRLLVL.

The chain uses TRBV18 and TRBJ1-1; D is uncertain. This CDR3 has 16 amino acids. The V and J ends lost 1 base and 3 bases respectively, with 15 bases between them. Looked up from germline, CDR1 is KGHSH and CDR2 is LQKENI. DNA for the CDR3: TGTGCCAGCTCACCACTTGAAGGACTTCATTACACTGAAGCTTTCTTT. Encoded protein: CASSPLEGLHYTEAFF.

The chain couples TRBV28 to TRBJ2-7; D unclear. There are 11 residues in the CDR3. Trimming stripped 7 bases from V and 3 bases from J, with 7 bases between. In germline, CDR1 is MDHEN, CDR2 SYDVKM. CDR3 DNA sequence: TGTGCCAGCACCTCATACTACGAGCAGTACTTC. It encodes CASTSYYEQYF.

The V and J genes are TRBV2 and TRBJ2-5, with TRBD1 identical over 10 bases. Looked up from germline, CDR1 is SNHLY and CDR2 is FYNNEI. The CDR3 runs 15 residues. With V trimmed by 3 bases and J by 4 bases, 5 bases remained unmatched. Here the CDR3 DNA reads TGTGCCAGCAGTGATCGGGGACAGGGGAGAGAGACCCAGTACTTC. Its protein is CASSDRGQGRETQYF.

This chain joins TRBV11-1 and TRBJ2-1; 9 bases are a match to TRBD1. The CDR3 is 15 residues long. Looked up from germline, CDR1 is SGHAT and CDR2 is FQDESV (reference sequence). The trim removed 5 bases at V and 6 bases at J, leaving 8 bases unmatched. This chain's CDR3 is CASSLPGTGRNEQFF. As DNA, the CDR3 is TGTGCCAGCAGCCTCCCCGGGACAGGGCGCAATGAGCAGTTCTTC. The whole variable domain, filled in from reference TRBV11-1 and TRBJ2-1, reads EAEVAQSPRYKITEKSQAVAFWCDPISGHATLYWYRQILGQGPELLVQFQDESVVDDSQLPKDRFSAERLKGVDSTLKIQPAELGDSAMYLCASSLPGTGRNEQFFGPGTRLTVL.

The rearrangement links TRBV6-5 to TRBJ2-3; D not resolved. This CDR3 comprises 16 residues. CDR1 is MNHEY and CDR2 is SVGAGI in the germline V gene. Between the trimmed V and J ends, which lost 0 bases and 6 bases, there was a span of 16 bases. CDR3 amino acids: CASSYSFKPGSDTQYF. In nucleotides, the CDR3 is TGTGCCAGCAGTTACTCGTTTAAGCCCGGATCGGATACGCAGTATTTT.

The chain couples TRBV7-6 to TRBJ1-6, with TRBD1 as a possible D gene (6 bases). V lost 5 bases, J lost 7 bases, and 12 bases lay in between. The CDR3 covers 14 residues. Germline V gene sequence: CDR1 SGHVS, CDR2 FNYEAQ. The CDR3 here is CASSRAGDNSPLHF. The CDR3 region has the DNA TGTGCCAGCAGCCGCGCAGGGGACAATTCACCCCTCCACTTT. Based on the CDR3 plus reference TRBV7-6 and TRBJ1-6, the full variable domain is GAGVSQSPRYKVTKRGQDVALRCDPISGHVSLYWYRQALGQGPEFLTYFNYEAQQDKSGLPNDRFSAERPEGSISTLTIQRTEQRDSAMYRCASSRAGDNSPLHFGNGTRLTVT.

The CDR3: CASSSPCPRANEQYV. Written as DNA, the CDR3 is TGTGCCAGCAGTTCCCCCTGCCCCCGAGCCAACGAGCAGTACGTC. This chain uses TRBV27 with TRBJ2-7, with D unresolved. This CDR3 contains 15 residues. The germline CDR1 and CDR2 sequences are MNHEY and SMNVEV (reference sequence). Trimming removed 4 bases at V and 5 bases at J, with 18 bases between.

The CDR3, as DNA: TGTGCCAGCAGTTTATCGCGGCAGGGTGTTGGGAGCAATCAGCCCCAGCATTTT. Translation gives CASSLSRQGVGSNQPQHF. V usage is TRBV27 and J usage is TRBJ1-5; D perhaps matches TRBD1 (5 bases). This CDR3 is 18 amino acids long. CDR1 MNHEY and CDR2 SMNVEV come from the germline V gene (reference sequence). Trimming cost V 0 bases and J 1 base, with 16 bases left between them.

This sequence joins TRBV29-1 and TRBJ2-3; 9 bases are shared with TRBD1. The trim removed 4 bases at V and 2 bases at J, leaving 25 bases unmatched. The germline V gene encodes CDR1 SQVTM and CDR2 ANQGSEA. This CDR3 contains 21 residues. The CDR3 bases are TGCAGCGTTGTTGTACGCCCGGGACAGGGAGGCCCCCGAAGCTCCACAGATACGCAGTATTTT. Protein sequence: CSVVVRPGQGGPRSSTDTQYF.

V usage is TRBV28 and J usage is TRBJ2-7; tentative D call: TRBD2 (6 bases). The CDR3 has 13 amino acids. Per the germline V gene, CDR1 is MDHEN and CDR2 is SYDVKM. V was clipped by 6 bases and J by 6 bases, with 15 bases between them. CDR3: CASRAAGWVEQYV. The CDR3 DNA reads TGTGCCAGCAGGGCGGCGGGGTGGGTCGAGCAGTACGTC.

The chain joins TRBV11-2 to TRBJ2-3; tentatively, D is TRBD2 (5 bases). The V and J ends lost 3 bases and 6 bases respectively, with 10 bases between them. CDR3 length equals 13 residues. CDR1 is SGHAT and CDR2 is FQNNGV in the germline V gene. This CDR3 is CASSFGLRDTQYF. CDR3 in DNA: TGTGCCAGCAGCTTTGGACTGCGCGATACGCAGTATTTT.

A remark on this clone: The junction shows a germline mismatch at one end, possibly a read error. The chain carries TRBV7-7 and TRBJ1-1, with unresolved D. Germline V gene data show CDR1 as SSHAT and CDR2 as FNYEAQ (reference sequence). The CDR3 length is 13 residues. CDR3 residues: CASSLDEDTEAFF. CDR3 in DNA: TGTGCTAGCAGCTTAGACGAGGACACTGAAGCTTTCTTT.